Shown below are 31 T cell receptor beta chains from a single sample sequenced in a study of spatial heterogeneity in lung cancer (dated by TCRdb to between 2018 and 2020). Library preparation was by 5' RACE. Sequencing used a NextSeq 500. TCRdb applied fastp at Q25 and MiXCR to the public reads, then kept only in-frame beta chains. Each CDR3 protein gets just one entry, which takes the most common genes and DNA from the rows behind it. The sample table lists about 13,000 distinct CDR3 sequences, 5.2% of them with a count of one. The ten largest clones add up to roughly two fifths of the sample. The time point label corresponds to: sample taken at primary tumor resection. Without any cell sorting, TCR sequencing was performed on whole RNA extracted either from tumor and nontumor lung tissue or from cryopreserved PBMC samples. The input for sequencing was lung tumor tissue, taken at surgery. The receptors were sampled from a human donor with early-stage non-small cell lung cancer.

This clonotype occurred many times. Since it is a stray read in a library aimed at alpha chains, this beta chain has a size that is not meaningful. The genes are TRBV6-2 or TRBV6-3 and TRBJ1-5; unclear D gene. This CDR3 comprises 12 residues. Per germline, CDR1 MNHEY and CDR2 SVGEGT. Trimming shortened V by 6 bases and J by 9 bases, and 12 bases separated the two germline ends. Here the CDR3 reads CASSPTYLPQHF. The DNA of the CDR3 is TGTGCCAGCAGCCCTACCTATCTGCCCCAGCATTTT.

There are many counts of this clonotype. This beta chain is an unintended read in a library built for alpha chains; its size means little. The rearrangement uses TRBV29-1 and TRBJ2-4, with D hard to call. Germline CDR1 SQVTM, CDR2 ANQGSEA. CDR3 length: 14 amino acids. V dropped 7 bases and J dropped 1 base, with 14 bases sitting between them. The CDR3 nucleotides are TGCAGCGCCGGTCTTAGTCTGGCCAAAAACATTCAGTACTTC. Amino acids: CSAGLSLAKNIQYF.

Many counts were recorded for this clonotype. Being off target in a library aimed at alpha chains, this beta chain has a size of little meaning. The chain couples TRBV11-2 to TRBJ2-2, with D tentatively TRBD2 (6 bases). The germline V and J ends were trimmed by 5 bases and 7 bases, with 17 bases remaining between them. From germline, CDR1 is SGHAT and CDR2 FQNNGV. The CDR3 runs 15 residues. The chain's CDR3 is CASSHGLLRGGELFF. In DNA form, the CDR3 reads TGTGCCAGCAGCCACGGACTACTCCGGGGCGGGGAGCTGTTTTTT.

There are a few counts of this clonotype. This beta chain represents an off-target read in a library built for alpha chains; its size is of limited meaning. The V and J genes are TRBV4-1 and TRBJ2-4; TRBD2 matches at 7 bases. CDR1 and CDR2 from the germline V gene are MGHRA and YSYEKL. The CDR3 length is 16 residues. V was clipped by 4 bases and J by 2 bases; unmatched bases: 8. The CDR3 nucleotides read TGCGCCAGCAGCCCGATACCAAGCGGGACCAAAAACATTCAGTACTTC. Protein product: CASSPIPSGTKNIQYF.

This clonotype was detected ten times or more. In a library made to pick up alpha chains, this beta chain is a stray read with a size that means little. The chain couples TRBV20-1 to TRBJ1-5; possibly TRBD1 for D (5 bases). V shed 2 bases and J shed 3 bases, with 17 bases lying between them. Per germline, CDR1 DFQATT and CDR2 SNEGSKA (reference sequence). The CDR3 loop spans 16 amino acids. The CDR3 is CSARRSEGLDNQPQHF. DNA for the CDR3: TGCAGTGCTAGAAGATCGGAGGGGTTAGACAATCAGCCCCAGCATTTT.

This clonotype was detected ten times or more. Because this beta chain is a stray read in a library intended to capture alpha chains, its abundance should not be given much weight. The chain links TRBV6-5 to TRBJ2-3, with D possibly TRBD1 on 5 matching bases. CDR1 and CDR2 from the germline V gene are MNHEY and SVGAGI. This CDR3 is 14 amino acids long. V lost 2 bases, J lost 4 bases, and 10 bases lay in between. The CDR3 nucleotides are TGTGCCAGCAGTTACAGTAGGGGCCCAGATACGCAGTATTTT. Its protein is CASSYSRGPDTQYF.

This clonotype appeared many times. A library prepared for alpha chains yielded this beta chain as an off-target read; its size is of little meaning. The genes are TRBV27 and TRBJ1-6; no firm D call. V was cut by 6 bases and J by 7 bases, with 7 bases left in between. Germline V gene data show CDR1 as MNHEY and CDR2 as SMNVEV (reference sequence). The CDR3 sequence is 12 residues long. CDR3: CASSQPNSPLHF. In DNA form, the CDR3 reads TGTGCCAGCAGCCAGCCAAATTCACCCCTCCACTTT.

The sample holds many counts of this clonotype. This beta chain represents an off-target read in a library built for alpha chains; its size is of limited meaning. V gene TRBV7-2 combines with J gene TRBJ1-1; TRBD1 matches at 10 bases. The CDR3 is 15 amino acids. The V gene end was trimmed by 1 base and the J gene end by 11 bases; junction bases not matched to a gene: 10. Germline V lookup: CDR1 SGHTA, CDR2 FQGNSA. CDR3 nucleotide sequence: TGTGCCAGCAGCTTAGATTTAGGGACAGGGGTTACGGCTTTCTTT. Encoded protein: CASSLDLGTGVTAFF. Looking up the rest from reference TRBV7-2 and TRBJ1-1 gives the full variable domain: GAGVSQSPSNKVTEKGKDVELRCDPISGHTALYWYRQSLGQGLEFLIYFQGNSAPDKSGLPSDRFSAERTGGSVSTLTIQRTQQEDSAVYLCASSLDLGTGVTAFFGQGTRLTVV.

This clonotype was observed many times. With the library built for alpha chains, this beta chain is off target and its frequency is not meaningful. This chain connects TRBV7-3 to TRBJ1-2, with no clear D. The V gene lost 0 bases and the J gene lost 8 bases, with 13 bases spanning the gap. Germline CDR1 reads SGHTA; CDR2 reads FQGTGA. The CDR3 contains 14 residues. The DNA for the CDR3 is TGTGCCAGCAGCTTAACGTTCGATAGCAGCGGCTACACCTTC. Its protein product is CASSLTFDSSGYTF. The whole variable domain, filled in from reference TRBV7-3 and TRBJ1-2, reads GAGVSQTPSNKVTEKGKYVELRCDPISGHTALYWYRQSLGQGPEFLIYFQGTGAADDSGLPNDRFFAVRPEGSVSTLKIQRTERGDSAVYLCASSLTFDSSGYTFGSGTRLTVV.

This clonotype was recorded a few times. In a library made to pick up alpha chains, this beta chain is a stray read with a size that means little. The chain links TRBV6-5 to TRBJ2-2, with 7 bases that match TRBD1. This CDR3 is built from 16 residues. Germline V gene sequence: CDR1 MNHEY, CDR2 SVGAGI. The junction had 8 bases not matched to a gene; V was cut back by 7 bases and J by 0 bases. CDR3 sequence (DNA): TGTGCCAGCACCAGAGGGACAGCTTCGAACACCGGGGAGCTGTTTTTT. This gives the protein CASTRGTASNTGELFF.

This clonotype was seen ten or more times. This beta chain turned up in a library designed for alpha chains; as an off-target read, its abundance says little. V usage is TRBV7-2 and J usage is TRBJ1-2, with 11 bases fitting TRBD1. The CDR3 contains 17 residues. Germline V gene sequence: CDR1 SGHTA, CDR2 FQGNSA. Trimming took 1 base from V and 6 from J; bases not matched to a gene: 10. Written as DNA, the CDR3 is TGTGCCAGCAGCTTAGGACGGACAGGGGGCCAACGGAATGGCTACACCTTC. Translating it yields CASSLGRTGGQRNGYTF.

There are many counts of this clonotype. As an off-target read in a library built for alpha chains, this beta chain has a frequency of little significance. The chain couples TRBV27 to TRBJ1-1; possible D gene TRBD1, 6 bases. V was cut by 3 bases and J by 3 bases, with 11 bases left in between. This CDR3 contains 14 residues. Per the germline V gene, CDR1 is MNHEY and CDR2 is SMNVEV (reference sequence). The CDR3 nucleotides read TGTGCCAGCAGTTTTCGGGACACATACACTGAAGCTTTCTTT. Its protein product is CASSFRDTYTEAFF.

Concerning this clonotype: The library was built for alpha chains, so this beta chain is an off-target read and its size means little. The V call is TRBV4-3, the J call TRBJ2-3; 7 bases agree with TRBD1. This CDR3 comprises 15 residues. Germline values: CDR1 LGHNA, CDR2 YSLEER. The V gene end was trimmed by 0 bases and the J gene end by 7 bases; junction bases not matched to a gene: 7. CDR3 amino acids: CASSQDSGQTNTQYF. DNA for the CDR3: TGCGCCAGCAGCCAAGACTCGGGACAGACGAATACGCAGTATTTT.

Ten or more counts support this clonotype. With the library built for alpha chains, this beta chain is off target and its frequency is not meaningful. The genes are TRBV5-1 and TRBJ2-1; perhaps TRBD1 as D (6 bases). The V end lost 3 bases, the J end lost 9 bases, and 10 bases lay between the germline ends. CDR3 size: 12 residues. Germline loops: CDR1 SGHRS, CDR2 YFSETQ. The CDR3 sequence is CASSYWGLEQFF. CDR3 in DNA: TGCGCCAGCAGCTACTGGGGGCTTGAGCAGTTCTTC.

Many counts were recorded for this clonotype. With the library built for alpha chains, this beta chain is off target and its frequency is not meaningful. V usage is TRBV20-1 and J usage is TRBJ1-5; D might be TRBD1 (5 bases). This CDR3 has 14 amino acids. Trimming took 0 bases from V and 4 from J, leaving 10 bases between them. Germline loops: CDR1 DFQATT, CDR2 SNEGSKA (reference sequence). For the CDR3, the DNA is TGCAGTGCTAGAGATGGGCAGGGAAATCAGCCCCAGCATTTT. Encoded protein: CSARDGQGNQPQHF.

This clonotype was found many times. This beta chain slipped into a library made for alpha chains as a stray read, so its size is not meaningful. The V and J genes are TRBV9 and TRBJ1-1; TRBD1 might be the D (5 bases). Germline V gene lookup returns CDR1 SGDLS and CDR2 YYNGEE. The CDR3 runs 14 residues. V gave up 0 bases and J gave up 2 bases, with 8 bases separating them. The CDR3 region is CASSVEGTNTEAFF. CDR3 DNA sequence: TGTGCCAGCAGCGTAGAAGGGACCAACACTGAAGCTTTCTTT.

This clonotype was seen many times. Because this beta chain is a stray read in a library intended to capture alpha chains, its abundance should not be given much weight. The chain combines TRBV6-2 or TRBV6-3 with TRBJ1-1, with D possibly TRBD1 on 5 matching bases. The length of the CDR3 is 16 residues. Germline loops: CDR1 MNHEY, CDR2 SVGEGT. With 2 bases removed from V and 4 bases from J, the gap between germline ends came to 17 bases. CDR3 sequence reads: CASSYAGPLGGTEAFF. The DNA for the CDR3 is TGTGCCAGCAGTTACGCCGGCCCTTTGGGGGGCACTGAAGCTTTCTTT.

This clonotype was recorded at least ten times. This beta chain is an off-target read within a library intended for alpha chains, so its frequency means little. The chain recombines TRBV12-3 or TRBV12-4 with TRBJ2-5, with D hard to call. The CDR3 has 14 residues. V lost 1 base and J lost 1, with 7 bases in between. CDR3 sequence reads: CASSLGLGQETQYF. CDR3 coding DNA: TGTGCCAGCAGTTTAGGGCTGGGCCAAGAGACCCAGTACTTC.

This clonotype has at least ten counts. This beta chain was picked up by a library intended for alpha chains and is off target, so its count carries little meaning. V is TRBV7-3 and J is TRBJ1-1; tentatively, D is TRBD1 (6 bases). From germline, CDR1 is SGHTA and CDR2 FQGTGA. The CDR3 covers 13 residues. Trimming shortened V by 7 bases and J by 6 bases, and 15 bases separated the two germline ends. The DNA of the CDR3 is TGTGCCAGCAAAAGGGGGGGTAATTCTGAAGCTTTCTTT. It yields the protein CASKRGGNSEAFF.

This clonotype was recorded a few times. This beta chain represents an off-target read in a library built for alpha chains; its size is of limited meaning. The chain links TRBV4-2 to TRBJ1-5, with D possibly being TRBD1 (6 bases). CDR1 and CDR2 (germline): LGHNA, YNFKEQ. The CDR3 loop spans 15 amino acids. The V end lost 0 bases, the J end lost 6 bases, and 12 bases lay between the germline ends. The CDR3 is CASSQDAQGTQPQHF. CDR3 sequence (DNA): TGTGCCAGCAGCCAAGACGCACAGGGAACTCAGCCCCAGCATTTT.

This clonotype occurred a few times. In a library made to pick up alpha chains, this beta chain is a stray read with a size that means little. V usage is TRBV6-6 and J usage is TRBJ1-6; unclear D gene. There are 13 residues in the CDR3. Trimming pared 8 bases from V and 2 bases from J, leaving 7 bases between. Germline-derived CDR1 and CDR2 are MNHNY and SVGAGI (reference sequence). The chain's CDR3 is CASLGTYNSPLHF. CDR3 nucleotides: TGTGCCAGCCTTGGCACCTATAATTCACCCCTCCACTTT.

This clonotype has ten or more counts. This beta chain is a stray sequence in a library constructed for alpha chains; its clone size is not meaningful. The genes are TRBV12-3 or TRBV12-4 and TRBJ2-3; possibly TRBD1 for D (5 bases). The CDR3 sequence is 13 residues long. Trimming cost V 10 bases and J 3 bases, with 14 bases left between them. This CDR3 reads CATNSQGTDTQYF. CDR3 in DNA: TGTGCCACTAACTCGCAGGGTACAGATACGCAGTATTTT.

This clonotype was detected a few times. Because this beta chain is a stray read in a library intended to capture alpha chains, its abundance should not be given much weight. This chain joins TRBV12-3 or TRBV12-4 and TRBJ2-1, with 11 bases matching TRBD2. CDR3 length equals 15 residues. The V segment lost 3 bases and the J segment 7 bases; nucleotides outside the gene matches: 5. CDR3 in amino acids: CASSFSGGGRNEQFF. CDR3 coding DNA: TGTGCCAGCAGTTTTAGCGGGGGGGGTCGGAATGAGCAGTTCTTC.

This clonotype has at least ten counts. The library was prepared for alpha chains; this beta chain is a stray read, so its frequency means little. This rearrangement joins TRBV20-1 to TRBJ1-4; D not certain. Germline V gene sequence: CDR1 DFQATT, CDR2 SNEGSKA (reference sequence). Trimming took 6 bases from V and 8 from J, leaving 10 bases between them. This CDR3 is built from 11 residues. The CDR3: CSAELGEKLFF. The CDR3 DNA reads TGCAGTGCGGAGCTTGGGGAAAAACTGTTTTTT.

This clonotype has at least ten counts. This beta chain slipped into a library made for alpha chains as a stray read, so its size is not meaningful. The gene calls are TRBV24-1 and TRBJ2-7; TRBD1 matches 9 bases. The CDR3 has 11 residues. CDR1 and CDR2 from the germline V gene are KGHDR and SFDVKD. Here the CDR3 reads CATSDYRGRPV. The CDR3 DNA reads as TGTGCCACCAGTGATTACAGGGGGCGCCCGGTC.

This clonotype showed up many times. The library was built for alpha chains, so this beta chain is an off-target read and its size means little. The gene calls are TRBV6-5 and TRBJ1-1, with D perhaps TRBD1 (6 bases). V lost 2 bases and J lost 1, with 14 bases in between. There are 16 residues in the CDR3. Germline assignment: CDR1 MNHEY and CDR2 SVGAGI. In DNA form, the CDR3 reads TGTGCCAGCAGTTACATTCGCAGGGGTCCGAACACTGAAGCTTTCTTT. It is translated as CASSYIRRGPNTEAFF.

The sample holds many counts of this clonotype. The library was built for alpha chains, so this beta chain is an off-target read and its size means little. CDR3 nucleotides: TGTGCCAGCAGTGAAGTCCTGTTCCTCAATCAGCCCCAGCATTTT. Its translation: CASSEVLFLNQPQHF. The chain employs TRBV6-1 and TRBJ1-5; D is unclear. This CDR3 comprises 15 residues. Trimming left V 1 base short and J 3 bases short, with 10 bases between. Germline values: CDR1 MNHNS, CDR2 SASEGT.

This clonotype appeared many times. Since it is a stray read in a library aimed at alpha chains, this beta chain has a size that is not meaningful. The chain joins TRBV7-3 to TRBJ2-3, with 11 bases aligning to TRBD2. CDR1 and CDR2 (germline): SGHTA, FQGTGA. The CDR3 has 16 amino acids. Losses at the gene ends were 1 base for V and 6 bases for J; bases not matched to a gene: 6. The CDR3 nucleotides read TGTGCCAGCAGCTTAAGAAGCCTAGCGGGGGGTGATACGCAGTATTTT. This translates into CASSLRSLAGGDTQYF.

In this sample, this clonotype turned up many times. This beta chain is an off-target read within a library intended for alpha chains, so its frequency means little. V gene TRBV11-2 combines with J gene TRBJ1-2; a weak D match, TRBD1 (5 bases). The CDR3 loop spans 14 amino acids. V was clipped by 1 base and J by 4 bases, with 10 bases between them. Germline CDR1 reads SGHAT; CDR2 reads FQNNGV. The CDR3 DNA reads TGTGCCAGCAGCTTAGGGGGGGACGGCTATGGCTACACCTTC. Protein sequence: CASSLGGDGYGYTF.

Comments on this clonotype: This beta chain was picked up by a library intended for alpha chains and is off target, so its count carries little meaning. V usage is TRBV4-1 and J usage is TRBJ2-7; D uncertain. With 1 base removed from V and 5 bases from J, the gap between germline ends came to 18 bases. This CDR3 contains 16 residues. Germline V lookup: CDR1 MGHRA, CDR2 YSYEKL. Written as DNA, the CDR3 is TGCGCCAGCAGCCAAGGAAGGACCCTAGGTATTGACGAGCAGTACTTC. This codes for CASSQGRTLGIDEQYF.

This clonotype was seen repeatedly, ten times or more. For a library built for alpha chains, this beta chain is a stray read; little rests on its size. This chain joins TRBV11-2 and TRBJ2-3; D gene ambiguous. V was shortened by 1 base and J by 2 bases, with 10 bases between the two germline ends. The CDR3 contains 15 residues. CDR1 SGHAT and CDR2 FQNNGV come from the germline V gene. The CDR3: CASSLVGGYTDTQYF. The CDR3 nucleotides are TGTGCCAGCAGCTTAGTCGGCGGTTACACAGATACGCAGTATTTT.